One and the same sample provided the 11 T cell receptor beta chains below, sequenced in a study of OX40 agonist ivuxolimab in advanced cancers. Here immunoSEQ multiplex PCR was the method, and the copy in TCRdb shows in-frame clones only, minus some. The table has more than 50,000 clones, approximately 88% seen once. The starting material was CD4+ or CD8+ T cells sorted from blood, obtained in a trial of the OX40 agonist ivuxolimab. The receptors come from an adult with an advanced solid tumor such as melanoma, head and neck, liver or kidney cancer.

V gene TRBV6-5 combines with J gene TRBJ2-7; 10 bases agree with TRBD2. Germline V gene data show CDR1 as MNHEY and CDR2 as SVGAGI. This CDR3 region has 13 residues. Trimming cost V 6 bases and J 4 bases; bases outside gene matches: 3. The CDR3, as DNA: TGTGCCAGCAGCACTAGCGGGAATTACGAGCAGTACTTC. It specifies CASSTSGNYEQYF.

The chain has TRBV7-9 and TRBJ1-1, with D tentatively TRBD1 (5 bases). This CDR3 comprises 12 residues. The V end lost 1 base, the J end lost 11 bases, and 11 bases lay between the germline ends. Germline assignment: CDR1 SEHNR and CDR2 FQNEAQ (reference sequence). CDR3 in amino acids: CASSLVQGGAFF. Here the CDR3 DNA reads TGTGCCAGCAGCTTAGTGCAGGGTGGGGCTTTCTTT.

The CDR3 protein is CAISGYPGSYEQYF. CDR3 DNA sequence: TGTGCCATCAGTGGGTATCCGGGTTCCTACGAGCAGTACTTC. This rearrangement joins TRBV10-3 to TRBJ2-7; D remains unclear. The V gene lost 4 bases and the J gene lost 1 base, with 11 bases spanning the gap. This CDR3 spans 14 amino acids. Germline loops: CDR1 ENHRY, CDR2 SYGVKD.

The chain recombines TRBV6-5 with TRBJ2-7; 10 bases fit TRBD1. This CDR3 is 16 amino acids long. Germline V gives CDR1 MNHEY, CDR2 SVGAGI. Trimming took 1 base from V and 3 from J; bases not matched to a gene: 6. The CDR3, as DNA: TGTGCCAGCAGTTACTTACCCGGGACAGGGGACTACGAGCAGTACTTC. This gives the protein CASSYLPGTGDYEQYF.

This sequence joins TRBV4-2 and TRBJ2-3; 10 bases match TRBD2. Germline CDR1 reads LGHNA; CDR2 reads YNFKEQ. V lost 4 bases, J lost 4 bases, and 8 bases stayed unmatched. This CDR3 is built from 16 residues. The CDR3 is CASSPLTSGSPDTQYF. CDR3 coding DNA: TGTGCCAGCAGCCCCCTGACTAGCGGGTCTCCAGATACGCAGTATTTT.

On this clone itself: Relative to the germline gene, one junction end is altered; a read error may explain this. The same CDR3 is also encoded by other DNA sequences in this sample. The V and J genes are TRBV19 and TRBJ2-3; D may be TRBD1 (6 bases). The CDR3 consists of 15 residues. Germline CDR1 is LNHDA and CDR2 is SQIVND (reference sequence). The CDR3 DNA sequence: TGCGCCAGTAGTATAGGAACAGGGAGACGAGATACGCAGTATTTT. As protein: CASSIGTGRRDTQYF. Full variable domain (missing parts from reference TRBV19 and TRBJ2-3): DGGITQSPKYLFRKEGQNVTLSCEQNLNHDAMYWYRQDPGQGLRLIYYSQIVNDFQKGDIAEGYSVSREKKESFPLTVTSAQKNPTAFYLCASSIGTGRRDTQYFGPGTRLTVL.

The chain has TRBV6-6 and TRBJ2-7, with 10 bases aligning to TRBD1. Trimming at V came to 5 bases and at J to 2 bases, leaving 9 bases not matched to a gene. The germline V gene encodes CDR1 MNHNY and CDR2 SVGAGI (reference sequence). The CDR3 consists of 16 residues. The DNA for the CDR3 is TGTGCCAGCAGTAAGACCCCGGGACAGGGGCCCTACGAGCAGTACTTC. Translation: CASSKTPGQGPYEQYF.

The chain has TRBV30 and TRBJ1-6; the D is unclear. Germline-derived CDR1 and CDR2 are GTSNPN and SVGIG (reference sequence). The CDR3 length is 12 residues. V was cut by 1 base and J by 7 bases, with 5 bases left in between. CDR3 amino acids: CAWSDPNSPLHF. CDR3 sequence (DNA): TGTGCCTGGAGTGATCCGAATTCACCCCTCCACTTT.

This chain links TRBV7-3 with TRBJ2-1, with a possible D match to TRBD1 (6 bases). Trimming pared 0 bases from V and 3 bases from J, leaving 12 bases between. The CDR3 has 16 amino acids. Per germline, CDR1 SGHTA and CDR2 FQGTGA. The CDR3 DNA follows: TGTGCCAGCAGCTTAACGGCCCGGGACAACTACAATGAGCAGTTCTTC. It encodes CASSLTARDNYNEQFF.

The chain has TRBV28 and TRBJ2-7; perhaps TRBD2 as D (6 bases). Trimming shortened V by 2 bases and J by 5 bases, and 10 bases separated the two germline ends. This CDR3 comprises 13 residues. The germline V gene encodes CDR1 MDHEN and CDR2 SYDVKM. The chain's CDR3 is CASSLAGFNEQYF. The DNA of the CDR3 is TGTGCCAGCAGTTTAGCGGGGTTCAACGAGCAGTACTTC.

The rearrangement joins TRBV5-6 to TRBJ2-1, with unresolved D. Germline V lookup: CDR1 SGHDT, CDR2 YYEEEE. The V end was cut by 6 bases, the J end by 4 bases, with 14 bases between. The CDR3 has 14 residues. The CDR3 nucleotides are TGTGCCAGCACCCGGTGGGCGGTATACAATGAGCAGTTCTTC. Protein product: CASTRWAVYNEQFF. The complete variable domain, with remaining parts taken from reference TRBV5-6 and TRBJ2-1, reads DAGVTQSPTHLIKTRGQQVTLRCSPKSGHDTVSWYQQALGQGPQFIFQYYEEEERQRGNFPDRFSGHQFPNYSSELNVNALLLGDSALYLCASTRWAVYNEQFFGPGTRLTVL.